A selection of T cell receptor beta chains follows, all from one sample in a study of OX40 agonist ivuxolimab in advanced cancers. The assay was immunoSEQ multiplex PCR, and TCRdb's table has in-frame clones only and misses some. The sample includes 95,000 or so clones, approximately 85% of them seen just once. The sequencing here drew on CD4+ or CD8+ T cells sorted from blood, taken in a trial of the OX40 agonist ivuxolimab. The receptor set was obtained from an adult with an advanced solid tumor such as melanoma, head and neck, liver or kidney cancer. The CDR3 runs from the conserved cysteine through the conserved F or W. The D gene is left open where the match is weak. Not every row has a clone size; where given, it reads once, few, many or a size class.

cdr3_nt: TGTGCCAGCAGTTCCGAGTCCATCTTGGGGACTGAAGCTTTCTTT
cdr3_aa: CASSSESILGTEAFF
d_call: .
clone_size: .
j_call: TRBJ1-1
v_call: TRBV6-5

cdr3_nt: TGTGCCAGCAGTTTAATCAGGGGACTCACAGATACGCAGTATTTT
cdr3_aa: CASSLIRGLTDTQYF
d_call: .
clone_size: .
j_call: TRBJ2-3
v_call: TRBV28

cdr3_nt: TGTGCCAGCAGCTCCGAGGGACAGGTTAATTCACCCCTCCACTTT
cdr3_aa: CASSSEGQVNSPLHF
d_call: TRBD1
clone_size: .
j_call: TRBJ1-6
v_call: TRBV2

cdr3_nt: TGCGCCAGCAGCCCGCAGGGGGCCCAGGACGAGCAGTACTTC
cdr3_aa: CASSPQGAQDEQYF
d_call: TRBD1
clone_size: .
j_call: TRBJ2-7
v_call: TRBV4-1

cdr3_nt: TGTGCCAGCAGTATAACAGGGGGCGTTTACGAGCAGTACTTC
cdr3_aa: CASSITGGVYEQYF
d_call: TRBD1
clone_size: .
j_call: TRBJ2-7
v_call: TRBV6-5

cdr3_nt: TGTGCCAGCAGTTCCTACCCGTTGAACACTGAAGCTTTCTTT
cdr3_aa: CASSSYPLNTEAFF
d_call: .
clone_size: .
j_call: TRBJ1-1
v_call: TRBV27

cdr3_nt: TGTGCCAGCGCAACCGGGGGGGCTGGAAACACCATATATTTT
cdr3_aa: CASATGGAGNTIYF
d_call: .
clone_size: .
j_call: TRBJ1-3
v_call: TRBV2

cdr3_nt: TGTGCCAGCAGTCCGACTTATGGGACTAGCGAATACTACGAGCAGTACTTC
cdr3_aa: CASSPTYGTSEYYEQYF
d_call: TRBD2
clone_size: .
j_call: TRBJ2-7
v_call: TRBV27

cdr3_nt: TGTGCCAGCAGCTTAGACAGGGAGCTTGACTATGGCTACACCTTC
cdr3_aa: CASSLDRELDYGYTF
d_call: TRBD1
clone_size: .
j_call: TRBJ1-2
v_call: TRBV5-4

cdr3_nt: TGTGCCAGCAGCGTAGGACCCGGACAGATCTATGGCTACACCTTC
cdr3_aa: CASSVGPGQIYGYTF
d_call: .
clone_size: .
j_call: TRBJ1-2
v_call: TRBV9

cdr3_nt: TGTGCCAGCAGTTATAAGAGCTCCTACGAGCAGTACTTC
cdr3_aa: CASSYKSSYEQYF
d_call: .
clone_size: once
j_call: TRBJ2-7
v_call: TRBV27

cdr3_nt: TGTGCCAGCAGCCCCTGGCCAGGGGGACATCGGGAGCAGTACTTC
cdr3_aa: CASSPWPGGHREQYF
d_call: TRBD1
clone_size: .
j_call: TRBJ2-7
v_call: TRBV9

cdr3_nt: TGTGCCAGCAGCACCGCGGGGACCTTAGGGGGGGGCTACACCTTC
cdr3_aa: CASSTAGTLGGGYTF
d_call: .
clone_size: .
j_call: TRBJ1-2
v_call: TRBV4-2

cdr3_nt: TGTGCCAGCAGGCGCGGACTGCGGAGCACAGATACGCAGTATTTT
cdr3_aa: CASRRGLRSTDTQYF
d_call: .
clone_size: .
j_call: TRBJ2-3
v_call: TRBV11-1

cdr3_nt: TGTGCCTGGGGGCTAGCGAACTCCTACGAGCAGTACTTC
cdr3_aa: CAWGLANSYEQYF
d_call: .
clone_size: .
j_call: TRBJ2-7
v_call: TRBV30

cdr3_nt: TGTGCCAGCAGTATCCGGACAGCTGGCCTTTACGAGCAGTACTTC
cdr3_aa: CASSIRTAGLYEQYF
d_call: .
clone_size: .
j_call: TRBJ2-7
v_call: TRBV27

cdr3_nt: TGTGCTAGTGGCCTTCGGACAGGGGAGGACAATGAGCAGTTCTTC
cdr3_aa: CASGLRTGEDNEQFF
d_call: TRBD1
clone_size: .
j_call: TRBJ2-1
v_call: TRBV12-5

cdr3_nt: TGTGCCAGCAGCCTCGAACGGTACAATGAGCAGTTCTTC
cdr3_aa: CASSLERYNEQFF
d_call: .
clone_size: .
j_call: TRBJ2-1
v_call: TRBV7-8

cdr3_nt: TGTGCCAGCAGCCACTATGAAGCTTTCTTT
cdr3_aa: CASSHYEAFF
d_call: .
clone_size: .
j_call: TRBJ1-1
v_call: TRBV7-9

cdr3_nt: TGCGCCAGCAGCTATCGGGAGGCCGGGGAGCTGTTTTTT
cdr3_aa: CASSYREAGELFF
d_call: TRBD2
clone_size: .
j_call: TRBJ2-2
v_call: TRBV5-1

cdr3_nt: TGTGCCAGCAGTCCACTAGCGGGAGGGCTGGAGACCCAGTACTTC
cdr3_aa: CASSPLAGGLETQYF
d_call: TRBD2
clone_size: .
j_call: TRBJ2-5
v_call: TRBV2

cdr3_nt: TGCGCCAGCAGTTGGGCCTACGAGCAGTACTTC
cdr3_aa: CASSWAYEQYF
d_call: .
clone_size: .
j_call: TRBJ2-7
v_call: TRBV28

cdr3_nt: TGTGCCAGCAGTGAACAGGTGAACACTGAAGCTTTCTTT
cdr3_aa: CASSEQVNTEAFF
d_call: .
clone_size: .
j_call: TRBJ1-1
v_call: TRBV6-1

cdr3_nt: TGTGCCTGGATTCGGGACTCCACCCACGATACGCAGTATTTT
cdr3_aa: CAWIRDSTHDTQYF
d_call: .
clone_size: .
j_call: TRBJ2-3
v_call: TRBV30

cdr3_nt: TGTGCCAGCAGTTTCACCGGGACAGGCTACTATGGCTACACCTTC
cdr3_aa: CASSFTGTGYYGYTF
d_call: TRBD1
clone_size: .
j_call: TRBJ1-2
v_call: TRBV11-2

cdr3_nt: TGTGCCAGCAGCTCCCAGGGGAGGACAGATACGCAGTATTTT
cdr3_aa: CASSSQGRTDTQYF
d_call: .
clone_size: .
j_call: TRBJ2-3
v_call: TRBV11-2

cdr3_nt: TGTGCCATCAGTGACCCCATGGCGAATGAGCAGTTCTTC
cdr3_aa: CAISDPMANEQFF
d_call: .
clone_size: .
j_call: TRBJ2-1
v_call: TRBV10-3